These 24 T cell receptor beta chains were all obtained from the same sample, sequenced in a study of T cells in Graves' hyperthyroidism and ophthalmopathy. The investigators amplified TCR beta CDR3 regions from RNA transcripts. The HTBI primer set was used in a first-round RT-PCR of the TCR CDR3. TCRdb ran MiXCR on the multiplex PCR reads and lists one entry per CDR3 protein. In the table there are about 360,000 distinct CDR3 sequences, approximately 25% of which are singletons. What was sequenced was blood. The receptors come from a man in his fifties or sixties with Graves' hyperthyroidism.

This clonotype was counted many times. The chain carries TRBV6-1 and TRBJ2-3, with 8 bases aligning to TRBD1. Trimming cost V 5 bases and J 1 base; bases outside gene matches: 8. In germline, CDR1 is MNHNS, CDR2 SASEGT. This CDR3 spans 16 amino acids. This chain's CDR3 is CASSTWTGRGTDTQYF. For the CDR3, the DNA is TGTGCCAGCAGTACCTGGACAGGGCGGGGCACAGATACGCAGTATTTT.

This clonotype was detected only a few times. The V gene is TRBV28, the J gene TRBJ1-5; D gene unclear. Germline values: CDR1 MDHEN, CDR2 SYDVKM. The CDR3 length is 14 residues. V lost 6 bases to trimming and J lost 2 bases, with 11 bases between them. The CDR3 bases are TGTGCCAGCAGGGCATCCAAGGGCAATCAGCCCCAGCATTTT. This gives the protein CASRASKGNQPQHF.

This clonotype was counted many times. The chain couples TRBV2 to TRBJ2-3, with 10 bases identical to TRBD2. Looked up from germline, CDR1 is SNHLY and CDR2 is FYNNEI. V was pared by 0 bases and J by 5 bases, with 8 bases of the junction left unmatched. CDR3 length: 17 amino acids. CDR3 coding DNA: TGTGCCAGCAGTGAAGCGGGAGCGGGAGGGCCACAAGATACGCAGTATTTT. Translated: CASSEAGAGGPQDTQYF.

This rearrangement joins TRBV25-1 to TRBJ1-4; D uncertain. V was shortened by 2 bases and J by 4 bases, with 8 bases between the two germline ends. Germline loops: CDR1 MGHDK, CDR2 SYGVNS. The CDR3 length is 14 residues. In DNA, the CDR3 is TGTGCCAGCAGTGAACACGGAGATAATGAAAAACTGTTTTTT. Its translation: CASSEHGDNEKLFF.

The chain links TRBV5-6 to TRBJ2-1; 7 positions match TRBD1. This CDR3 comprises 22 residues. J gave up 6 bases and V 0 bases, and 27 bases lay outside the gene matches. Germline-derived CDR1 and CDR2 are SGHDT and YYEEEE. The CDR3 coding sequence is TGTGCCAGCAGCTTGGCACAGCCCAGCAGAGTCACTGTCCCGGGACAGATCAATGAGCAGTTCTTC. It is translated as CASSLAQPSRVTVPGQINEQFF.

This clonotype was seen many times. The chain employs TRBV7-2 and TRBJ2-1; 15 bases match TRBD2. Germline V gene lookup returns CDR1 SGHTA and CDR2 FQGNSA. The CDR3 contains 16 residues. The J segment lost 8 bases and the V segment lost 5 bases, leaving 7 bases of the junction unmatched. The CDR3, as DNA: TGTGCCAGCAGCCCGGGACTAGCGGGAGGAGTTGATGAGCAGTTCTTC. It is translated as CASSPGLAGGVDEQFF.

This clonotype appeared many times. V gene TRBV27 combines with J gene TRBJ2-7, with D uncertain. Trimming took 6 bases from V and 1 from J, leaving 13 bases between them. Germline V CDR1 and CDR2: MNHEY, SMNVEV (reference sequence). This CDR3 region has 14 residues. The CDR3 sequence is CASSSQVMSYEQYF. CDR3 sequence (DNA): TGTGCCAGCAGCTCCCAGGTCATGTCCTACGAGCAGTACTTC.

At least ten counts were recorded for this clonotype. The chain combines TRBV30 with TRBJ2-3, with D unresolved. The CDR3 consists of 14 residues. Germline CDR1 and CDR2: GTSNPN and SVGIG (reference sequence). The V end was cut by 2 bases, the J end by 1 base, with 10 bases between. This chain's CDR3 is CAWSRAIRTDTQYF. CDR3 coding DNA: TGTGCCTGGAGTCGAGCGATTCGCACAGATACGCAGTATTTT.

As for this clonotype: One end of the junction fails to match germline, which may point to a read error. The chain carries TRBV7-2 and TRBJ2-7; D is ambiguous. The CDR3 covers 13 residues. Germline lookup yields CDR1 SGHTA and CDR2 FQGNSA. The CDR3 DNA is TGTGCCAGCAGCTTAGCTATCCCCTACCAGCAGTACTTC. Encoded protein: CASSLAIPYQQYF.

The chain carries TRBV10-1 and TRBJ2-2; 7 nucleotides agree with TRBD2. Germline-derived CDR1 and CDR2 are WNHNN and SYGVQD (reference sequence). Trimming at V came to 6 bases and at J to 1 base, leaving 2 bases not matched to a gene. The CDR3 contains 14 residues. The CDR3 DNA is TGCGCCAGCAGAAGCGGGGTGAACACCGGGGAGCTGTTTTTT. This encodes CASRSGVNTGELFF.

The J gene is TRBJ1-1, the V gene TRBV9; D gene uncertain. This CDR3 region has 14 residues. The V gene's germline CDR1 is SGDLS and CDR2 YYNGEE. Trimming stripped 0 bases from V and 9 bases from J, with 15 bases between. The DNA of the CDR3 is TGTGCCAGCAGCGTAGTGACGGTTCCGGTAAAAGCTTTCTTT. Translated: CASSVVTVPVKAFF. The variable domain in full, with the rest retrieved from reference TRBV9 and TRBJ1-1, is DSGVTQTPKHLITATGQRVTLRCSPRSGDLSVYWYQQSLDQGLQFLIQYYNGEERAKGNILERFSAQQFPDLHSELNLSSLELGDSALYFCASSVVTVPVKAFFGQGTRLTVV.

Many counts were recorded for this clonotype. The rearrangement joins TRBV12-3 or TRBV12-4 to TRBJ2-5; TRBD1 matches 9 bases. V was pared by 6 bases and J by 5 bases, with 4 bases of the junction left unmatched. CDR3 length: 13 residues. CDR3: CASRQGTGETQYF. As DNA, the CDR3 is TGTGCCAGCAGGCAGGGGACAGGGGAGACCCAGTACTTC.

The chain uses TRBV5-1 and TRBJ1-1; D uncertain. CDR3 size: 13 residues. Germline V CDR1 and CDR2: SGHRS, YFSETQ. The V end was cut by 4 bases, the J end by 1 base, with 8 bases between. CDR3 bases: TGCGCCAGCAGCATTCAAACGAACACTGAAGCTTTCTTT. The encoded protein is CASSIQTNTEAFF.

This clonotype was recorded many times. The chain joins TRBV12-3 or TRBV12-4 to TRBJ2-7; perhaps TRBD1 as D (6 bases). Trimming left V 8 bases short and J 7 bases short, with 18 bases between. The CDR3 has 13 residues. CDR3 DNA sequence: TGTGCCAGCTTGCCCCCAGGGGTCGGGGAGCAGTACTTC. Its translation: CASLPPGVGEQYF.

The chain has TRBV7-3 and TRBJ2-5; no clear D. This CDR3 comprises 13 residues. The V end was cut by 1 base, the J end by 2 bases, with 5 bases between. Germline loops: CDR1 SGHTA, CDR2 FQGTGA. CDR3 coding DNA: TGTGCCAGCAGCTTAAAGAGGCAAGAGACCCAGTACTTC. Its protein is CASSLKRQETQYF.

The chain uses TRBV18 and TRBJ2-1; TRBD1 matches at 8 bases. This CDR3 has 15 residues. J lost 2 bases, V lost 4 bases, and 4 bases had no gene match. In germline, CDR1 is KGHSH, CDR2 LQKENI. CDR3 in amino acids: CASSQRQGTYNEQFF. The CDR3 bases are TGTGCCAGCTCACAACGACAGGGGACCTACAATGAGCAGTTCTTC.

This clonotype came up many times. The chain uses TRBV12-3 or TRBV12-4 and TRBJ2-1; 8 nucleotides align to TRBD2. CDR3 size: 14 residues. With 3 bases clipped from V and 6 bases from J, the junction kept 4 bases outside the gene matches. The CDR3 loop is CASSFGLAVNEQFF. Here the CDR3 DNA reads TGTGCCAGCAGTTTCGGACTAGCAGTCAATGAGCAGTTCTTC.

This clonotype has only a few counts. The V gene is TRBV5-6, the J gene TRBJ2-3, with a possible D match to TRBD2 (6 bases). This CDR3 has 16 amino acids. Trimming pared 0 bases from V and 0 bases from J, leaving 11 bases between. Germline loops: CDR1 SGHDT, CDR2 YYEEEE. In DNA, the CDR3 is TGTGCCAGCAGCTTGGTGCGGAGGGCCAGCACAGATACGCAGTATTTT. Encoded protein: CASSLVRRASTDTQYF.

This clonotype was detected a few times. The chain employs TRBV20-1 and TRBJ2-7; D not resolved. The V end was cut by 1 base, the J end by 5 bases, with 9 bases between. Per germline, CDR1 DFQATT and CDR2 SNEGSKA (reference sequence). The CDR3 runs to 12 residues. The CDR3 coding sequence is TGCAGTGCTAGAGCCGGTGTCGACGAGCAGTACTTC. Its translation: CSARAGVDEQYF.

This clonotype was detected ten times or more. V is TRBV7-2 and J is TRBJ2-3, with no clear D. Germline CDR1 SGHTA, CDR2 FQGNSA. V lost 2 bases, J lost 5 bases, and 8 bases lay in between. The CDR3 is 13 amino acids. As DNA, the CDR3 is TGTGCCAGCAGCTTACTTGGGGTAGATACGCAGTATTTT. Protein sequence: CASSLLGVDTQYF.

This clonotype was seen at least ten times. An end of the junction does not agree with germline; a read error may underlie this. The chain carries TRBV3-1 and TRBJ2-1; TRBD2 matches 9 bases. Germline CDR1 is LGHDT and CDR2 is YNNKEL (reference sequence). This CDR3 contains 14 residues. The CDR3 sequence is CASSAGTSYYEQFF. CDR3 coding DNA: TGTGCCAGCAGTGCCGGGACTAGCTACTATGAGCAGTTCTTC.

In regard to this clonotype: The DNA is left out, because the CDR3 cannot be placed on it with certainty; the CDR3 is given as TCRdb lists it. The chain is built from TRBV12-3 or TRBV12-4 and TRBJ1-2. The CDR3 spans 15 residues, counting both ends. Here the CDR3 reads CASSSSRRANYGYTF.

The chain is built from TRBV20-1 and TRBJ2-2, with 8 bases fitting TRBD2. Germline CDR1 reads DFQATT; CDR2 reads SNEGSKA (reference sequence). Unmatched junction bases numbered 8, after V lost 6 bases and J lost 5 bases. The length of the CDR3 is 14 residues. The CDR3 loop reads CSARPGLDTGELFF. The CDR3 bases are TGCAGTGCCAGACCGGGACTAGATACCGGGGAGCTGTTTTTT.

The sample holds many counts of this clonotype. The rearrangement joins TRBV7-4 to TRBJ2-1; a weak D match, TRBD2 (5 bases). The germline V gene encodes CDR1 SGHVT and CDR2 SQSDAQ. Deletions cut 4 bases from V and 3 bases from J, with 7 bases between. There are 13 residues in the CDR3. CDR3: CASSSRDYNEQFF. The CDR3 coding sequence is TGTGCCAGCAGCTCCCGGGACTACAATGAGCAGTTCTTC.